This TCR beta chain derives from a study of T cell changes during pregnancy in multiple sclerosis. CDR3 size: 15 residues. The J segment lost 6 bases and the V segment lost 5 bases, leaving 7 bases of the junction unmatched. From germline, CDR1 is PRHDT and CDR2 FYEKMQ (reference sequence). The method was immunoSEQ multiplex PCR; TCRdb's version includes in-frame clones alone and lacks a portion of them. The table includes about 77,000 clones, 75% to 90% detected once. Specimen: peripheral blood, collected before pregnancy. J is TRBJ1-4 and V is TRBV13, with TRBD1 matching over 9 bases. The origin of this receptor is a female donor with multiple sclerosis, enrolled in a pregnancy study. CDR3 amino acids: CASSPLGDRDEKLFF. The CDR3, as DNA: TGTGCCAGCAGCCCCCTAGGGGACAGGGATGAAAAACTGTTTTTT.